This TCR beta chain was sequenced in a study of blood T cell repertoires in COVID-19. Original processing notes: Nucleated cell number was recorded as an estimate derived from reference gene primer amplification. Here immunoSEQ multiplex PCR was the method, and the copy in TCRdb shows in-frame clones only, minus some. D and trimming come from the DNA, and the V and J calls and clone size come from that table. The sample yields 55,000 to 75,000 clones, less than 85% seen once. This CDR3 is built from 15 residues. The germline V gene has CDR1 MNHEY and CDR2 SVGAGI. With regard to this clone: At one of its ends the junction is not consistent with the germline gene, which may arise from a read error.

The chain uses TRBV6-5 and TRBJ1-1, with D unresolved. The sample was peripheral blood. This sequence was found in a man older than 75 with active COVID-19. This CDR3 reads CASSYSRNGNAEAFF. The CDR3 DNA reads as TGTGCCAGCAGTTATTCCAGGAACGGGAACGCTGAAGCTTTCTTT.